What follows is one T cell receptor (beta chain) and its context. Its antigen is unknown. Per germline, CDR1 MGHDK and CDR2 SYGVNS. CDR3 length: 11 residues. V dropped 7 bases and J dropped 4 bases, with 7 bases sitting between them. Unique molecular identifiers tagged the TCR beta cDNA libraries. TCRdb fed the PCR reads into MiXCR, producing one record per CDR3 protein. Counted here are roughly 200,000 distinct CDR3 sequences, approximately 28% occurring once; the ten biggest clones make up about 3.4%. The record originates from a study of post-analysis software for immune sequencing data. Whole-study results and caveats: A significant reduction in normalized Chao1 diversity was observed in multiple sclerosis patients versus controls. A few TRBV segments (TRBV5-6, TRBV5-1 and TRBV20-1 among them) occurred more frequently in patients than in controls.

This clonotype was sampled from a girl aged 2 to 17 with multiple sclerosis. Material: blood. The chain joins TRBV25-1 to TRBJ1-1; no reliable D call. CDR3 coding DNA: TGTGCCAGCATATATGGCACTGAAGCTTTCTTT. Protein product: CASIYGTEAFF.